Detailed here is one T cell receptor (beta chain). Profiling relied on immunoSEQ multiplex PCR, and the TCRdb table lists in-frame clones only, not all of them. The sample has a few million clones; more than 80% are singletons. The entry originates in a study of shared clonotypes between healthy human individuals. V gave up 2 bases and J gave up 4 bases, with 11 bases separating them. Germline V gene lookup returns CDR1 MNHNY and CDR2 SVGAGI (reference sequence). This CDR3 has 14 residues. The chain has TRBV6-6 and TRBJ1-1, with unresolved D. This TCR came from a young man in good health. Some clones in this sample may be carry-over from other donors' samples. Sequenced material: naive CD4+ T cells from PBMCs. As for subset: CD45RA+ positively selected. In DNA, the CDR3 is TGTGCCAGCAGTTACGTGGCAGCAGGCACTGAAGCTTTCTTT. This encodes CASSYVAAGTEAFF.